These T cell receptor beta chains were read from a single sample in a study of OX40 agonist ivuxolimab in advanced cancers. Profiled with immunoSEQ multiplex PCR; TCRdb holds only in-frame clones, not every one. The sample has some 73,000 clones, around 86% seen once. Specimen: CD4+ or CD8+ T cells sorted from blood, collected in a trial of the OX40 agonist ivuxolimab. These receptors originate from an adult with an advanced solid tumor such as melanoma, head and neck, liver or kidney cancer. Each CDR3 is given with its conserved first and last residue. D genes are given only for firm matches. Size is stated for part of the rows, as once, few or many counts, or as a class when the clone is expanded.

size: -; J: TRBJ1-4; V: TRBV5-6; D: TRBD1; DNA: TGTGCCAGCAGCTTCTACCGGGACAGGGCCTCTGAAAAACTGTTTTTT; CDR3: CASSFYRDRASEKLFF
size: -; J: TRBJ1-1; V: TRBV15; D: -; DNA: TGTGCCACCAGCAGAGGCATGGCTATGAACACTGAAGCTTTCTTT; CDR3: CATSRGMAMNTEAFF
size: -; J: TRBJ1-5; V: TRBV19; D: -; DNA: TGTGCCAGTACCCCGGGACACCGCAATCAGCCCCAGCATTTT; CDR3: CASTPGHRNQPQHF
size: -; J: TRBJ2-7; V: TRBV7-9; D: -; DNA: TGTGCCAGCAGCCATGGACAGCCATCCTACGAGCAGTACTTC; CDR3: CASSHGQPSYEQYF
size: -; J: TRBJ2-3; V: TRBV5-5; D: TRBD2; DNA: TGTGCCAGCAGCTTGGGAGCGGGGGGATTTGGAGATACGCAGTATTTT; CDR3: CASSLGAGGFGDTQYF
size: -; J: TRBJ1-5; V: TRBV19; D: -; DNA: TGTGCCAGTAGTAACTGGGTCAATCAGCCCCAGCATTTT; CDR3: CASSNWVNQPQHF
size: -; J: TRBJ2-7; V: TRBV2; D: -; DNA: TGTGCCAGCAGTGAGCCATTGGGGAGTCCCTACGAGCAGTACTTC; CDR3: CASSEPLGSPYEQYF
size: -; J: TRBJ2-1; V: TRBV18; D: -; DNA: TGTGCCAGCTCACCAGCAGGGCTCATCTACAATGAGCAGTTCTTC; CDR3: CASSPAGLIYNEQFF
size: -; J: TRBJ2-7; V: TRBV29-1; D: TRBD1; DNA: TGCAGCGTCCGACAGGGTCCCTACGAGCAGTACTTC; CDR3: CSVRQGPYEQYF
size: -; J: TRBJ2-5; V: TRBV27; D: TRBD1; DNA: TGTGCCAGCAGTTTCCTGGGGACAGGGGTGTTACAGACCCAGTACTTC; CDR3: CASSFLGTGVLQTQYF
size: -; J: TRBJ2-2; V: TRBV19; D: -; DNA: TGTGCCAGTAGTTCTGGGTGGGTCGGGGAGCTGTTTTTT; CDR3: CASSSGWVGELFF
size: once; J: TRBJ2-1; V: TRBV5-1; D: TRBD2; DNA: TGCGCCAGCAGCCCATCGTTGGCGGGAGTGAACAATGAGCAGTTCTTC; CDR3: CASSPSLAGVNNEQFF